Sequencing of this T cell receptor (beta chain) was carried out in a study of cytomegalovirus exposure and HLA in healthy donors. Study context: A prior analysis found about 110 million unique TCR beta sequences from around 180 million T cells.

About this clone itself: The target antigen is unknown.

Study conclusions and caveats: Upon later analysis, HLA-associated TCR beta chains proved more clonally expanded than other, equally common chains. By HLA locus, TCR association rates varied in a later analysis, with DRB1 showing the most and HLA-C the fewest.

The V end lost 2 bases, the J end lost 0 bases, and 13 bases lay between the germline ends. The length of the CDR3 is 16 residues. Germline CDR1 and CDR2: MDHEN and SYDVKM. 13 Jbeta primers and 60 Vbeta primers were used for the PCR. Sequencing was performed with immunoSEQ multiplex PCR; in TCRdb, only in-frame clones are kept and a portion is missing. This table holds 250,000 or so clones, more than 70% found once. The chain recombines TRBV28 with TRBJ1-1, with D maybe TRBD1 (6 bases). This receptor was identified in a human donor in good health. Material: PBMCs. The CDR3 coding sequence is TGTGCCAGCAGTTTAACAGGGCATCCCTTGAACACTGAAGCTTTCTTT. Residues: CASSLTGHPLNTEAFF.